The 21 T cell receptor beta chains below were found in one sample sequenced in a study of cytomegalovirus exposure and HLA in healthy donors. Both 60 Vbeta primers and 13 Jbeta primers went into the PCR. Sequencing was performed with immunoSEQ multiplex PCR; in TCRdb, only in-frame clones are kept and a portion is missing. Here the sample spans 99,000 or so clones, under 80% being singletons. The sequenced sample was PBMCs. The receptors here all came from a woman between 40 and 50 years old in good health and CMV-seropositive.

This chain connects TRBV7-9 to TRBJ2-1; maybe TRBD1 (5 bases). The germline CDR1 and CDR2 sequences are SEHNR and FQNEAQ (reference sequence). V lost 4 bases, J lost 0 bases, and 7 bases lay in between. The CDR3 is 14 amino acids. CDR3: CASSSDSSYNEQFF. The CDR3 DNA is TGTGCCAGCAGCTCCGACAGCTCCTACAATGAGCAGTTCTTC. The entire variable domain, with the rest obtained from reference TRBV7-9 and TRBJ2-1, is as follows: DTGVSQNPRHKITKRGQNVTFRCDPISEHNRLYWYRQTLGQGPEFLTYFQNEAQLEKSRLLSDRFSAERPKGSFSTLEIQRTEQGDSAMYLCASSSDSSYNEQFFGPGTRLTVL.

The genes are TRBV29-1 and TRBJ2-1; 10 nucleotides align to TRBD2. J lost 4 bases, V lost 5 bases, and 2 bases had no gene match. Germline assignment: CDR1 SQVTM and CDR2 ANQGSEA. The CDR3 runs to 13 residues. The CDR3 nucleotides are TGCAGCGTTCTAGCGGGGGTGTACAATGAGCAGTTCTTC. It yields the protein CSVLAGVYNEQFF.

CDR3 DNA: TGTGCCAGTAGTCCCCATGGGAGGGGCGGTAGCTACGAGCAGTACTTC. Its protein product is CASSPHGRGGSYEQYF. The gene calls are TRBV19 and TRBJ2-7; 7 positions agree with TRBD2. The germline CDR1 and CDR2 sequences are LNHDA and SQIVND (reference sequence). This CDR3 is 16 amino acids long. Germline trimming cut 5 bases from V and 3 bases from J; bases unmatched to any gene: 13.

Turning to this clone: At one end the junction does not follow the germline gene, possibly because of a read error. The rearrangement links TRBV7-9 to TRBJ2-1, with D possibly being TRBD1 (6 bases). Per the germline V gene, CDR1 is SEHNR and CDR2 is FQNEAQ (reference sequence). This CDR3 has 18 amino acids. CDR3 residues: CSSSLATRGRFSYNEQFF. The CDR3 DNA reads TGTTCCAGCAGCTTAGCAACCAGGGGTCGATTCTCCTACAATGAGCAGTTCTTC.

The V gene is TRBV20-1, the J gene TRBJ2-3, with D possibly TRBD2 on 6 matching bases. CDR3 length: 11 residues. Germline CDR1 reads DFQATT; CDR2 reads SNEGSKA (reference sequence). The DNA for the CDR3 is TGCAGCCCGGGGGACACAGATACGCAGTATTTT. Amino acids: CSPGDTDTQYF.

This clone was observed a few times. This chain joins TRBV5-6 and TRBJ1-2; 7 bases match TRBD1. Germline CDR1 reads SGHDT; CDR2 reads YYEEEE. The CDR3 runs to 14 residues. Trimming removed 2 bases from V and 5 bases from J; junction bases left unmatched: 6. CDR3 sequence (DNA): TGTGCCAGCAGCTTAACAGGGGCAAATTATGGCTACACCTTC. Protein product: CASSLTGANYGYTF.

This chain uses TRBV11-2 with TRBJ2-7, with 7 positions matching TRBD1. This CDR3 has 12 residues. Germline lookup yields CDR1 SGHAT and CDR2 FQNNGV. J lost 9 bases, V lost 3 bases, and 5 bases had no gene match. The CDR3: CASSLARTGQYF. The CDR3 DNA follows: TGTGCCAGCAGCTTGGCAAGGACAGGGCAGTACTTC.

The chain combines TRBV28 with TRBJ2-7; 7 positions match TRBD1. The germline V gene encodes CDR1 MDHEN and CDR2 SYDVKM. The CDR3 is 12 residues long. V lost 7 bases, J lost 7 bases, and 7 bases stayed unmatched. CDR3 sequence: CASTQGTAEQYF. CDR3 nucleotides: TGTGCCAGCACCCAAGGGACAGCAGAGCAGTACTTC. The variable domain in full, completed from reference TRBV28 and TRBJ2-7, reads DVKVTQSSRYLVKRTGEKVFLECVQDMDHENMFWYRQDPGLGLRLIYFSYDVKMKEKGDIPEGYSVSREKKERFSLILESASTNQTSMYLCASTQGTAEQYFGPGTRLTVT.

This rearrangement joins TRBV4-2 to TRBJ2-3; D is ambiguous. Germline loops: CDR1 LGHNA, CDR2 YNFKEQ. V was pared by 1 base and J by 1 base, with 9 bases between. The CDR3 covers 15 residues. The CDR3 sequence is CASSQGLLGTDTQYF. In DNA form, the CDR3 reads TGTGCCAGCAGCCAAGGACTTTTGGGCACAGATACGCAGTATTTT.

This clone has more than one count but fewer than ten. The chain uses TRBV2 and TRBJ2-7, with 8 bases aligning to TRBD1. The V gene end was trimmed by 4 bases and the J gene end by 6 bases; junction bases not matched to a gene: 8. The CDR3 covers 14 residues. Germline V gene sequence: CDR1 SNHLY, CDR2 FYNNEI. DNA for the CDR3: TGTGCCAGCAGTGCCTTGACAGGGGTTTTCGAGCAGTACTTC. This translates into CASSALTGVFEQYF. The variable domain in full, with the rest retrieved from reference TRBV2 and TRBJ2-7, is EPEVTQTPSHQVTQMGQEVILRCVPISNHLYFYWYRQILGQKVEFLVSFYNNEISEKSEIFDDQFSVERPDGSNFTLKIRSTKLEDSAMYFCASSALTGVFEQYFGPGTRLTVT.

This chain connects TRBV28 to TRBJ2-1; 13 nucleotides match TRBD2. The V and J ends lost 6 bases and 4 bases, in that order; junction bases with no gene match: 9. The germline CDR1 and CDR2 sequences are MDHEN and SYDVKM. This CDR3 contains 17 residues. The CDR3 is CASRLKGLAGRYNEQFF. The CDR3 coding sequence is TGTGCCAGCAGATTAAAGGGACTAGCGGGGAGATACAATGAGCAGTTCTTC.

This sequence joins TRBV7-8 and TRBJ1-3; no definite D call. The CDR3 is 16 residues long. Germline CDR1 reads SGHVS; CDR2 reads FQNEAQ. V dropped 5 bases and J dropped 0 bases, with 14 bases sitting between them. In DNA, the CDR3 is TGTGCCAGCAGCCCGCTGGACGGGGACTCTGGAAACACCATATATTTT. Its translation: CASSPLDGDSGNTIYF. The full variable domain, with the rest looked up from reference TRBV7-8 and TRBJ1-3, is GAGVSQSPRYKVAKRGQDVALRCDPISGHVSLFWYQQALGQGPEFLTYFQNEAQLDKSGLPSDRFFAERPEGSVSTLKIQRTQQEDSAVYLCASSPLDGDSGNTIYFGEGSWLTVV.

The chain has TRBV28 and TRBJ2-1, with D tentatively TRBD2 (6 bases). CDR1 and CDR2 from the germline V gene are MDHEN and SYDVKM. V was clipped by 1 base and J by 7 bases, with 11 bases between them. CDR3 length equals 14 residues. CDR3 region: CASSLYGSKNEQFF. The CDR3 bases are TGTGCCAGCAGTTTATACGGGAGTAAAAATGAGCAGTTCTTC.

V is TRBV4-3 and J is TRBJ2-3; D gene unclear. The germline gives CDR1 LGHNA, CDR2 YSLEER. This CDR3 is built from 18 residues. The germline V and J ends were trimmed by 0 bases and 1 base, with 17 bases remaining between them. The CDR3 sequence: CASSQEGVGRKRTDTQYF. The CDR3 DNA reads as TGCGCCAGCAGCCAAGAAGGTGTTGGCAGGAAACGCACAGATACGCAGTATTTT.

This rearrangement joins TRBV18 to TRBJ2-2, with 7 bases identical to TRBD1. Germline assignment: CDR1 KGHSH and CDR2 LQKENI. V trimming: 6 bases; J trimming: 4 bases; junction bases outside the gene matches: 11. This CDR3 contains 16 residues. For the CDR3, the DNA is TGTGCCAGCTCCCCCAACAGGGGTGGGAGCACCGGGGAGCTGTTTTTT. Amino acid sequence: CASSPNRGGSTGELFF.

V and J are TRBV29-1 and TRBJ1-5; possible D gene TRBD1, 5 bases. The V and J ends lost 5 bases and 3 bases respectively, with 11 bases between them. The germline gives CDR1 SQVTM, CDR2 ANQGSEA. The CDR3 runs to 13 residues. The CDR3 bases are TGCAGCGTTCAGGGAGGGACCAATCAGCCCCAGCATTTT. It translates to CSVQGGTNQPQHF.

In this sample, this clone turned up a few times. This chain uses TRBV5-1 with TRBJ1-1; 12 nucleotides agree with TRBD1. The trim removed 4 bases at V and 3 bases at J, leaving 10 bases unmatched. Germline CDR1 SGHRS, CDR2 YFSETQ. The CDR3 consists of 17 residues. The CDR3 sequence: CASSATGTGGAYTEAFF. In nucleotides, the CDR3 is TGCGCCAGCAGCGCAACCGGGACAGGGGGCGCTTACACTGAAGCTTTCTTT.

This rearrangement joins TRBV5-1 to TRBJ2-7; 7 positions match TRBD2. The V and J ends lost 4 bases and 1 base, in that order; junction bases with no gene match: 11. The CDR3 consists of 16 residues. Germline CDR1 SGHRS, CDR2 YFSETQ. The CDR3 spells CASSRSGTLPSYEQYF. As DNA, the CDR3 is TGCGCCAGCAGCCGGAGCGGGACCCTCCCGTCCTACGAGCAGTACTTC. The full variable domain, its missing parts supplied by reference TRBV5-1 and TRBJ2-7, is KAGVTQTPRYLIKTRGQQVTLSCSPISGHRSVSWYQQTPGQGLQFLFEYFSETQRNKGNFPGRFSGRQFSNSRSEMNVSTLELGDSALYLCASSRSGTLPSYEQYFGPGTRLTVT.

The chain employs TRBV15 and TRBJ2-1, with TRBD2 matching over 7 bases. The CDR3 covers 13 residues. Germline trimming cut 7 bases from V and 3 bases from J; bases unmatched to any gene: 3. From germline, CDR1 is LNHNV and CDR2 YYDKDF (reference sequence). The DNA for the CDR3 is TGTGCCACCAAAGGGACTAACTACAATGAGCAGTTCTTC. Translation: CATKGTNYNEQFF.

The chain carries TRBV9 and TRBJ2-5, with 8 positions matching TRBD1. V gave up 0 bases and J gave up 2 bases; unmatched junction bases: 6. Germline CDR1 SGDLS, CDR2 YYNGEE. CDR3 length: 16 amino acids. The CDR3 nucleotides read TGTGCCAGCAGCGTAGGCGAGTGGACAGGGCAAGAGACCCAGTACTTC. It specifies CASSVGEWTGQETQYF.

This clone occurred once. The genes are TRBV4-1 and TRBJ2-1; 11 bases match TRBD2. V shed 4 bases, J shed 0 bases, and the junction held 14 bases outside the gene matches. The CDR3 length is 20 residues. Germline CDR1 MGHRA, CDR2 YSYEKL. The CDR3 loop reads CASSPRGLAGGTSSYNEQFF. The CDR3 bases are TGCGCCAGCAGCCCGCGGGGGCTAGCGGGGGGCACGAGCTCCTACAATGAGCAGTTCTTC.